The present T cell receptor beta chain was sequenced within a study of T cell responses to AZD1222 COVID-19 vaccine. General observations from the study: It should be noted that donors were predominantly white British and more often female, and clonal diversity was possibly underestimated.

Data came from immunoSEQ multiplex PCR; TCRdb stores just in-frame clones and leaves some out. The table records about 130,000 clones, 88% of them present only once. Comments on this clone: What it recognizes is unknown.

The germline V and J ends were trimmed by 0 bases and 3 bases, with 15 bases remaining between them. The germline gives CDR1 LNHNV, CDR2 YYDKDF (reference sequence). The CDR3 has 18 residues. The specimen comprised peripheral blood, sampled 28 days after the second AZD1222 dose. The clonotype was recovered from an adult who received the AZD1222 COVID-19 vaccine. The rearrangement links TRBV15 to TRBJ1-6; D unclear. CDR3 sequence (DNA): TGTGCCACCAGCAGAGATCCTCGACGGGAAGGCTATAATTCACCCCTCCACTTT. Translated: CATSRDPRREGYNSPLHF.